This T cell receptor beta chain emerged from a study of blood T cell repertoires in COVID-19. Background on the study: Sites across the United States, Italy and Spain contributed samples from acute and convalescent COVID-19. PBMCs, B-cell-depleted T cells, or T cells provided the cDNA or gDNA that made up the material.

This CDR3 is 14 amino acids long. V lost 6 bases to trimming and J lost 1 base, with 9 bases between them. CDR1 and CDR2 (germline): KGHSH, LQKENI. This clone was seen at least ten times. Libraries were prepared by immunoSEQ multiplex PCR; TCRdb keeps only in-frame clonotypes and omits some of them. The table shows about 120,000 clones, with around 83% occurring only once. This TCR derives from a man aged 60-69 years with acute or convalescent COVID-19. The gene calls are TRBV18 and TRBJ2-2, with D possibly TRBD1 on 5 matching bases. The sequenced sample consisted of peripheral blood. CDR3: CASSVGQNTGELFF. CDR3 nucleotide sequence: TGTGCCAGCTCGGTTGGACAGAACACCGGGGAGCTGTTTTTT.